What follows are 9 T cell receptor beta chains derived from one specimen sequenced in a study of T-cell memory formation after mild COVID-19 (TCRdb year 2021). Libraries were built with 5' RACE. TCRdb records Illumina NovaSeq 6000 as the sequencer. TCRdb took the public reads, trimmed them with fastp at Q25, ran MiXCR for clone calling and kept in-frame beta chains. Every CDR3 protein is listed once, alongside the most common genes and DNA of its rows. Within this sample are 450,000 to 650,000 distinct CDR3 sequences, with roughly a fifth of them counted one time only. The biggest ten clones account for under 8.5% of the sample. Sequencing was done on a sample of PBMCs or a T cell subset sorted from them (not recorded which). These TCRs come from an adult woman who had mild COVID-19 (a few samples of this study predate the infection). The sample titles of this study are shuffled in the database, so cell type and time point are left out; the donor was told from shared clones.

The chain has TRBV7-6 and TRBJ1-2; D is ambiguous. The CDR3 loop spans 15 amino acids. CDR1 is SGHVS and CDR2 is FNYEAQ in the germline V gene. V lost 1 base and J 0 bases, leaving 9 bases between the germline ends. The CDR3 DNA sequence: TGTGCCAGCAGCTTAGAGGGCAGCCCTAACTATGGCTACACCTTC. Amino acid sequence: CASSLEGSPNYGYTF.

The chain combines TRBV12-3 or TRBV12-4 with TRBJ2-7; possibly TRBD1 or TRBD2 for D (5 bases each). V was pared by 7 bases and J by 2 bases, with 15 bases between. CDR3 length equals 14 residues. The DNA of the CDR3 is TGTGCCAGCAACCCACCGGGGCCCCCCTACGAGCAGTACTTC. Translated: CASNPPGPPYEQYF.

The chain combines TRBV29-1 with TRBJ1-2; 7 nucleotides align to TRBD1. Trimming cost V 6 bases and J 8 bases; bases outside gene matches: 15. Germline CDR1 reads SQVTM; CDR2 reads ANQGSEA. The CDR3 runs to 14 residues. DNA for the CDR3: TGCAGCGTCCCCGAGGTCGCAGGGGGAACGGGCTACACCTTC. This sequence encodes CSVPEVAGGTGYTF.

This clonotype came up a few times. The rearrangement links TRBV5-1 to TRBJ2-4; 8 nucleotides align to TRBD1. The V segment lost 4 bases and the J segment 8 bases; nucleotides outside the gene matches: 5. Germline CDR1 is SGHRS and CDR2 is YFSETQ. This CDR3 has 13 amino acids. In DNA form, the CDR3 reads TGCGCCAGCAGCAAAGGACAGGGTTACATTCAGTACTTC. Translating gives CASSKGQGYIQYF.

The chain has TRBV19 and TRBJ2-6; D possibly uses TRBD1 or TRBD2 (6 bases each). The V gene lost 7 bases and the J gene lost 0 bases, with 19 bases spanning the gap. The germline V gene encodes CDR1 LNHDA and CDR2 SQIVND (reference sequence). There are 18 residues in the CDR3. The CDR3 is CASIRDGGGLSGANVLTF. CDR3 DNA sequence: TGTGCCAGTATTCGGGACGGTGGGGGGCTCTCTGGGGCCAACGTCCTGACTTTC.

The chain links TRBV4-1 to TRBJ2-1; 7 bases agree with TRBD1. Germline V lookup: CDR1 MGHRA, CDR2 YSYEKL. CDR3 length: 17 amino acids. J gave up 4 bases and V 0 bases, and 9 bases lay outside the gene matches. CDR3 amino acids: CASSQEDRIGLYNEQFF. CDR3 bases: TGCGCCAGCAGCCAAGAGGACAGGATCGGGTTATACAATGAGCAGTTCTTC.

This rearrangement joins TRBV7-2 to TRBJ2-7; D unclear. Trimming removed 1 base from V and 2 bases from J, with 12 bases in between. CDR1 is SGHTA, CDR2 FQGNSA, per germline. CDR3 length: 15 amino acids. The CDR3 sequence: CASSLGSGRPYEQYF. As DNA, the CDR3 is TGTGCCAGCAGCTTAGGAAGTGGACGCCCCTACGAGCAGTACTTC. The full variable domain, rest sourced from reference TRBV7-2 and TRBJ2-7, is GAGVSQSPSNKVTEKGKDVELRCDPISGHTALYWYRQSLGQGLEFLIYFQGNSAPDKSGLPSDRFSAERTGGSVSTLTIQRTQQEDSAVYLCASSLGSGRPYEQYFGPGTRLTVT.

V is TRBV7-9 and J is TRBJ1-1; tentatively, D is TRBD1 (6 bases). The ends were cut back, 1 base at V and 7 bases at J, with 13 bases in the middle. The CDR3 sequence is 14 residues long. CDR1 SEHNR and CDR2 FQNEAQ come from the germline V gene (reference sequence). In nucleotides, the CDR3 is TGTGCCAGCAGCTTAGACGCGGGGGCGAATGAAGCTTTCTTT. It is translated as CASSLDAGANEAFF.

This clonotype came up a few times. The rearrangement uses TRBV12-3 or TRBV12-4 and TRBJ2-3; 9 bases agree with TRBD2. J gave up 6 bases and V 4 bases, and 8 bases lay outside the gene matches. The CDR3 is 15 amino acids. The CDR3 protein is CASSWSREGRDTQYF. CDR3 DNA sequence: TGTGCCAGCAGTTGGTCGCGGGAGGGCCGGGATACGCAGTATTTT.